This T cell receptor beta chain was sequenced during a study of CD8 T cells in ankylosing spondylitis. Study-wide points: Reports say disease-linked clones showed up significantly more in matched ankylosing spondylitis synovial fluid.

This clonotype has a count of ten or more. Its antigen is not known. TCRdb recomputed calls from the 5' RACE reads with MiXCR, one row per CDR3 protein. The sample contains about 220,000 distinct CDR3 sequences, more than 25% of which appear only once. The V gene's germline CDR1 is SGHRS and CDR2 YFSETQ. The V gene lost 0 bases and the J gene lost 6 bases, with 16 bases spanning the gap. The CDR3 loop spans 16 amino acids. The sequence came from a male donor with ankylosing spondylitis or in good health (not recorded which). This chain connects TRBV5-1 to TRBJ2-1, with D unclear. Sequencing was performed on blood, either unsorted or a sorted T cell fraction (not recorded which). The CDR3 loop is CASSLGPFGPGNEQFF. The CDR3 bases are TGCGCCAGCAGCTTGGGGCCCTTCGGCCCTGGCAATGAGCAGTTCTTC.